One and the same sample provided the 20 T cell receptor beta chains below, sequenced in a study of cytomegalovirus exposure and HLA in healthy donors. It was with 60 Vbeta and 13 Jbeta primers that the PCR ran. Sequenced by immunoSEQ multiplex PCR; TCRdb stores in-frame clones only, minus some. With more than 55,000 clones in the sample, the ten largest clones hold about 5%. The sequenced material came from PBMCs. Receptor source: a woman aged 40 to 50 in good health and CMV-seropositive.

CDR3 nucleotides: TGTGCCAGCAGCGTAGGAACAGGAACCTATGGCTACACCTTC. Protein sequence: CASSVGTGTYGYTF. The chain carries TRBV9 and TRBJ1-2, with D possibly TRBD1 on 5 matching bases. V gave up 0 bases and J gave up 4 bases, with 10 bases separating them. Germline CDR1 is SGDLS and CDR2 is YYNGEE. CDR3 size: 14 residues.

This chain connects TRBV7-8 to TRBJ2-2, with 13 nucleotides matching TRBD2. J was trimmed by 6 bases and V by 5 bases; bases with no gene match: 6. Germline loops: CDR1 SGHVS, CDR2 FQNEAQ. CDR3 length: 16 residues. DNA of the CDR3: TGTGCCAGCAGCCATACTAGCGGGAGGGCCTCCGGGGAGCTGTTTTTT. Protein: CASSHTSGRASGELFF.

The chain links TRBV2 to TRBJ2-5; tentative D call: TRBD1 (6 bases). CDR3 length equals 14 residues. V lost 3 bases and J lost 6, with 14 bases in between. The germline CDR1 and CDR2 sequences are SNHLY and FYNNEI. The CDR3 spells CASSEVTGRQTQYF. The DNA of the CDR3 is TGTGCCAGCAGTGAGGTAACAGGGAGACAGACCCAGTACTTC. Based on the CDR3 plus reference TRBV2 and TRBJ2-5, the full variable domain is EPEVTQTPSHQVTQMGQEVILRCVPISNHLYFYWYRQILGQKVEFLVSFYNNEISEKSEIFDDQFSVERPDGSNFTLKIRSTKLEDSAMYFCASSEVTGRQTQYFGPGTRLLVL.

The chain joins TRBV2 to TRBJ1-6; D is uncertain. With 7 bases removed from V and 5 bases from J, the gap between germline ends came to 9 bases. The germline V gene has CDR1 SNHLY and CDR2 FYNNEI. The CDR3 runs to 13 residues. CDR3 sequence reads: CASITSNNSPLHF. The CDR3 region has the DNA TGTGCCAGCATCACGAGTAATAATTCACCCCTCCACTTT. Drawing the rest from reference TRBV2 and TRBJ1-6, the complete variable domain is EPEVTQTPSHQVTQMGQEVILRCVPISNHLYFYWYRQILGQKVEFLVSFYNNEISEKSEIFDDQFSVERPDGSNFTLKIRSTKLEDSAMYFCASITSNNSPLHFGNGTRLTVT.

The genes are TRBV7-2 and TRBJ2-1; maybe TRBD1 (5 bases). This CDR3 region has 15 residues. V dropped 5 bases and J dropped 2 bases, with 13 bases sitting between them. Germline V gene lookup returns CDR1 SGHTA and CDR2 FQGNSA. CDR3 amino acids: CASSKSDSAYNEQFF. The CDR3 DNA follows: TGTGCCAGCAGCAAAAGCGACAGTGCCTACAATGAGCAGTTCTTC.

This rearrangement joins TRBV29-1 to TRBJ2-7; D might be TRBD1 (6 bases). Deletions cut 6 bases from V and 1 base from J, with 10 bases between. CDR1 is SQVTM and CDR2 is ANQGSEA in the germline V gene. CDR3 length: 12 residues. CDR3 in DNA: TGCAGCGTGGACAGCTCATCCTACGAGCAGTACTTC. Protein product: CSVDSSSYEQYF.

The chain employs TRBV7-3 and TRBJ2-2, with 11 bases fitting TRBD2. CDR1 and CDR2 (germline): SGHTA, FQGTGA. The junction had 6 bases not matched to a gene; V was cut back by 5 bases and J by 4 bases. The CDR3 consists of 16 residues. The CDR3 is CASSRIAGGVTGELFF. CDR3 DNA: TGTGCCAGCAGCCGAATAGCGGGAGGGGTCACCGGGGAGCTGTTTTTT.

The chain recombines TRBV9 with TRBJ1-4; 7 bases agree with TRBD1. Germline-derived CDR1 and CDR2 are SGDLS and YYNGEE. The CDR3 totals 13 residues. V shed 7 bases and J 4 bases; nucleotides not matched to a gene: 4. The CDR3 spells CASSRDSNEKLFF. The CDR3 coding sequence is TGTGCCAGCTCCCGGGACAGTAATGAAAAACTGTTTTTT.

The CDR3, as DNA: TGTGCCAGCAGCACCCGGGTAGGATCCTATGGCTACACCTTC. It is translated as CASSTRVGSYGYTF. The chain links TRBV5-8 to TRBJ1-2; D gene ambiguous. CDR1 and CDR2 from the germline V gene are SGHTS and YDEGEE. The CDR3 consists of 14 residues. V was clipped by 4 bases and J by 4 bases, with 14 bases between them.

This chain links TRBV6-5 with TRBJ1-2; 8 bases line up with TRBD1. This CDR3 comprises 13 residues. V dropped 5 bases and J dropped 4; count of bases not matched to a gene: 3. Germline lookup yields CDR1 MNHEY and CDR2 SVGAGI. Here the CDR3 reads CASSRDRGYGYTF. CDR3 DNA: TGTGCCAGCAGTCGAGACAGGGGCTATGGCTACACCTTC.

J is TRBJ2-1 and V is TRBV7-3, with TRBD2 matching 7 bases. V dropped 5 bases and J dropped 5; count of bases not matched to a gene: 12. Germline loops: CDR1 SGHTA, CDR2 FQGTGA. This CDR3 comprises 16 residues. CDR3 DNA sequence: TGTGCCAGCAGCCCAGGGATGGGGAGGGGAAACAATGAGCAGTTCTTC. It specifies CASSPGMGRGNNEQFF.

V and J are TRBV2 and TRBJ1-5; D is uncertain. Germline CDR1 reads SNHLY; CDR2 reads FYNNEI. V was trimmed by 3 bases and J by 1 base, leaving 7 bases between them. The CDR3 contains 14 residues. The CDR3 DNA is TGTGCCAGCAGTGACAGGTTAAGCAATCAGCCCCAGCATTTT. Encoded protein: CASSDRLSNQPQHF.

The CDR3 here is CASSVGPEGAEAFF. The CDR3 coding sequence is TGTGCCAGCAGCGTAGGCCCCGAGGGAGCTGAAGCTTTCTTT. V is TRBV9 and J is TRBJ1-1, with D unclear. Germline CDR1 and CDR2: SGDLS and YYNGEE. V gave up 0 bases and J gave up 6 bases, with 12 bases separating them. The CDR3 length is 14 residues.

The rearrangement joins TRBV19 to TRBJ2-1; 15 bases agree with TRBD2. In germline, CDR1 is LNHDA, CDR2 SQIVND (reference sequence). V gave up 3 bases and J gave up 15 bases; unmatched junction bases: 3. CDR3 length: 13 residues. Here the CDR3 reads CASSMGTSGGLFF. DNA of the CDR3: TGTGCCAGTAGTATGGGGACTAGCGGGGGGTTGTTCTTC. Complete variable domain (other parts from reference TRBV19 and TRBJ2-1): DGGITQSPKYLFRKEGQNVTLSCEQNLNHDAMYWYRQDPGQGLRLIYYSQIVNDFQKGDIAEGYSVSREKKESFPLTVTSAQKNPTAFYLCASSMGTSGGLFFGPGTRLTVL.

The J gene is TRBJ1-1, the V gene TRBV6-1, with a tentative D call TRBD1 (5 bases). The germline CDR1 and CDR2 sequences are MNHNS and SASEGT. V lost 6 bases and J 1 base, leaving 9 bases between the germline ends. CDR3 length equals 13 residues. CDR3 amino acids: CASRRDPNTEAFF. As DNA, the CDR3 is TGTGCCAGCAGGCGGGACCCGAACACTGAAGCTTTCTTT.

The chain is built from TRBV5-6 and TRBJ1-5, with no clear D. Germline V gene lookup returns CDR1 SGHDT and CDR2 YYEEEE. The V gene lost 0 bases and the J gene lost 5 bases, with 6 bases spanning the gap. The CDR3 is made up of 13 amino acids. The CDR3 sequence is CASSLAGYQPQHF. As DNA, the CDR3 is TGTGCCAGCAGCTTGGCCGGGTATCAGCCCCAGCATTTT.

The J gene is TRBJ2-7, the V gene TRBV11-3, with 8 positions matching TRBD1. Germline V gene sequence: CDR1 SGHNT, CDR2 YENEEA. The CDR3 consists of 15 residues. Germline trimming cut 5 bases from V and 0 bases from J; bases unmatched to any gene: 6. The CDR3 protein is CASSLGQGSSYEQYF. The CDR3 bases are TGTGCCAGCAGCCTCGGACAGGGAAGCTCCTACGAGCAGTACTTC.

The genes are TRBV19 and TRBJ2-5; 14 bases are shared with TRBD2. V was pared by 9 bases and J by 1 base, with 13 bases of the junction left unmatched. The CDR3 has 18 amino acids. Germline CDR1 LNHDA, CDR2 SQIVND (reference sequence). The CDR3 bases are TGTGCCAGCGACACTGGCGGGACTAGCGGGAGTATCCAAGAGACCCAGTACTTC. Its translation is CASDTGGTSGSIQETQYF.

The V call is TRBV4-1, the J call TRBJ1-5; D unclear. The CDR3 sequence is 17 residues long. Germline CDR1 and CDR2: MGHRA and YSYEKL. V was clipped by 0 bases and J by 1 base, with 13 bases between them. The CDR3 region has the DNA TGCGCCAGCAGCCAAGAGGCCCGACAAGGAAGCAATCAGCCCCAGCATTTT. Encoded protein: CASSQEARQGSNQPQHF.

V is TRBV7-9 and J is TRBJ2-7; D is ambiguous. There are 12 residues in the CDR3. V dropped 0 bases and J dropped 6 bases, with 6 bases sitting between them. The germline CDR1 and CDR2 sequences are SEHNR and FQNEAQ (reference sequence). As DNA, the CDR3 is TGTGCCAGCAGCTTAGCTCCCCGCGAGCAGTACTTC. Amino acids: CASSLAPREQYF.